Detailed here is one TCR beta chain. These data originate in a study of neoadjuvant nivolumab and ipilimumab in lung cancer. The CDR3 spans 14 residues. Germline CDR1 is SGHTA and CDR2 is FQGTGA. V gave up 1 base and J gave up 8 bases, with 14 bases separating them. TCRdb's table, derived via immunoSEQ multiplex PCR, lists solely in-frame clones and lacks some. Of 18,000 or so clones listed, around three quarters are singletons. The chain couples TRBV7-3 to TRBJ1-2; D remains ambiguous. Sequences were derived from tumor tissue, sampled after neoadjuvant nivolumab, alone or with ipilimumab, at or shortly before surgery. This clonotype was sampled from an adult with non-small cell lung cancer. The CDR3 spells CASSLNPGGQGYTF. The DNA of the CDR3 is TGTGCCAGCAGCTTAAACCCAGGAGGGCAGGGCTACACCTTC.